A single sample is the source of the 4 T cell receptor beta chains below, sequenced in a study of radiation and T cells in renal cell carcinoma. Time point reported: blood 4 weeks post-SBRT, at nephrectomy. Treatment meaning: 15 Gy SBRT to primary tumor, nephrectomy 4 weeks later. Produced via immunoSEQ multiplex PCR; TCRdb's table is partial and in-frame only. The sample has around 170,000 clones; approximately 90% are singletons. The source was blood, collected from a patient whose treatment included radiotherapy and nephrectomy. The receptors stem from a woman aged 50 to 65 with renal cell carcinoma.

CDR3: CASSLAGQGADEQYF. The CDR3 region has the DNA TGTGCCAGCAGCTTAGCGGGACAGGGGGCTGACGAGCAGTACTTC. V usage is TRBV7-9 and J usage is TRBJ2-7; 12 bases align to TRBD1. The germline gives CDR1 SEHNR, CDR2 FQNEAQ (reference sequence). Trimming took 0 bases from V and 5 from J; bases not matched to a gene: 2. This CDR3 contains 15 residues.

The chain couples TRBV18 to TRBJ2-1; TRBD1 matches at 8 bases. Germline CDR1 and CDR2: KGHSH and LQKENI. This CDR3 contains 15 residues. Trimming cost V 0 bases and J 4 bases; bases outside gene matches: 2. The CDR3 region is CASSPPDRAYNEQFF. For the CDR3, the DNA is TGTGCCAGCTCACCACCGGACAGGGCATACAATGAGCAGTTCTTC.

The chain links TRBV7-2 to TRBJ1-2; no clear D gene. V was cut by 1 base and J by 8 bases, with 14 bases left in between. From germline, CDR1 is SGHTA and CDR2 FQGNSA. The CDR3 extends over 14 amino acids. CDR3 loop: CASSLGSRIEGYTF. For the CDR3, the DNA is TGTGCCAGCAGCTTAGGTTCTAGAATAGAGGGCTACACCTTC.

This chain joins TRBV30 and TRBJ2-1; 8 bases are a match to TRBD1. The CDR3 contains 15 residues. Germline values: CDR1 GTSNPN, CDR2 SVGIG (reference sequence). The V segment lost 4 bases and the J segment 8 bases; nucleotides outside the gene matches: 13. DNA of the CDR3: TGTGCCTGGATCTCGTACGGGACAGGTCTCGATGAGCAGTTCTTC. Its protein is CAWISYGTGLDEQFF. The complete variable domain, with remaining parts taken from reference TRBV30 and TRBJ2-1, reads SQTIHQWPATLVQPVGSPLSLECTVEGTSNPNLYWYRQAAGRGLQLLFYSVGIGQISSEVPQNLSASRPQDRQFILSSKKLLLSDSGFYLCAWISYGTGLDEQFFGPGTRLTVL.